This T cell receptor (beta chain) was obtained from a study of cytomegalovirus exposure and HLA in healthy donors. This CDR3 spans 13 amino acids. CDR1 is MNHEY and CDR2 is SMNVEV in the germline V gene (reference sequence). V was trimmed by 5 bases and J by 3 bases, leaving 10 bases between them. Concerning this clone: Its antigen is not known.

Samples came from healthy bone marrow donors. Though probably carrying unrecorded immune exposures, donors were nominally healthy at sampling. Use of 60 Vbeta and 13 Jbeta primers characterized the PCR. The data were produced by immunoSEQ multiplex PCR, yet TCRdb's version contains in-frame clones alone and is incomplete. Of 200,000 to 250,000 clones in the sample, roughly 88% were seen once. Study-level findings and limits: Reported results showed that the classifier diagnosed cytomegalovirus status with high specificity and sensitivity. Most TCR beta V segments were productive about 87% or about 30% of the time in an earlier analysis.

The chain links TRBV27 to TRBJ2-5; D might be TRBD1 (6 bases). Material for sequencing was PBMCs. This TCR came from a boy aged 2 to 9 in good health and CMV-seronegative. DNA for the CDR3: TGTGCCAGCAGTCGTCAGGGGAAAGAGACCCAGTACTTC. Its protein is CASSRQGKETQYF.